Below are 9 T cell receptor beta chains sequenced from a single sample in a study of vaccination and CD4 T cells after COVID-19. These TCRs are of unknown antigen specificity. As for treatment: approximately nine-day PBMC culture with coronavirus spike peptide pools or control peptides (ViraFEST assay). Cultured CD4+ T-cell DNA underwent Oncomine TCR Beta short-read sequencing. TCRdb passed the PCR reads through MiXCR, listing each CDR3 protein once. Among approximately 13,000 distinct CDR3 sequences listed, about 51% were seen once. What was sequenced was CD4+ T cells from blood, cultured in vitro. The receptors derive from a human donor who had recovered from COVID-19.

This rearrangement joins TRBV12-5 to TRBJ2-1; 7 bases are shared with TRBD2. The V segment lost 5 bases and the J segment 5 bases; nucleotides outside the gene matches: 0. Germline CDR1 LGHNT, CDR2 FRNRAP. The CDR3 contains 12 residues. CDR3 protein: CASGREDNEQFF. The CDR3 DNA sequence: TGTGCTAGTGGTCGGGAGGACAATGAGCAGTTCTTC.

About this clonotype itself: One end of the junction does not line up with germline, which may come from a read error. The chain recombines TRBV20-1 with TRBJ2-6; D not resolved. The CDR3 runs to 14 residues. CDR1 DFQATT and CDR2 SNEGSKA come from the germline V gene (reference sequence). In nucleotides, the CDR3 is TGCAGTGCTGGAGAGAGCTCTGGGGCCAACGTCCTGACTTTC. It codes for CSAGESSGANVLTF.

The chain joins TRBV11-2 to TRBJ2-5; 10 bases match TRBD1. Losses at the gene ends were 4 bases for V and 5 bases for J; bases not matched to a gene: 4. The CDR3 length is 14 residues. CDR1 is SGHAT, CDR2 FQNNGV, per germline. CDR3 region: CASSSTGGGETQYF. The CDR3, as DNA: TGTGCCAGCAGCTCGACAGGGGGCGGTGAGACCCAGTACTTC. Complete variable domain (other parts from reference TRBV11-2 and TRBJ2-5): EAGVAQSPRYKIIEKRQSVAFWCNPISGHATLYWYQQILGQGPKLLIQFQNNGVVDDSQLPKDRFSAERLKGVDSTLKIQPAKLEDSAVYLCASSSTGGGETQYFGPGTRLLVL.

The V and J genes are TRBV20-1 and TRBJ1-5; D possibly corresponds to TRBD1 (5 bases). From germline, CDR1 is DFQATT and CDR2 SNEGSKA (reference sequence). The V end was cut by 3 bases, the J end by 2 bases, with 8 bases between. This CDR3 is 13 amino acids long. Here the CDR3 reads CSASPQGNQPQHF. CDR3 nucleotide sequence: TGCAGTGCTAGCCCACAGGGCAATCAGCCCCAGCATTTT.

The J gene is TRBJ2-1, the V gene TRBV19, with 8 bases identical to TRBD2. This CDR3 has 16 residues. V was clipped by 4 bases and J by 6 bases; unmatched bases: 11. The germline V gene encodes CDR1 LNHDA and CDR2 SQIVND (reference sequence). Here the CDR3 reads CASSSTGLGSGNEQFF. In DNA form, the CDR3 reads TGTGCCAGTAGTAGTACGGGACTAGGGTCGGGCAATGAGCAGTTCTTC.

The rearrangement links TRBV20-1 to TRBJ2-2; the D gene could be TRBD1 or TRBD2 (6 bases each). CDR3 length: 14 amino acids. Trimming took off 3 bases at V and 5 bases at J, with 13 bases between the two ends. The germline CDR1 and CDR2 sequences are DFQATT and SNEGSKA (reference sequence). CDR3 sequence reads: CSARTGGGTGELFF. The CDR3 DNA reads TGCAGTGCTAGGACCGGAGGGGGAACCGGGGAGCTGTTTTTT.

J is TRBJ2-5 and V is TRBV7-2; D is unresolved. With 5 bases removed from V and 4 bases from J, the gap between germline ends came to 20 bases. Germline CDR1 reads SGHTA; CDR2 reads FQGNSA. The length of the CDR3 is 16 residues. The CDR3 coding sequence is TGTGCCAGCAGCACGGCGAGGCAGCCAACACGAGAGACCCAGTACTTC. This gives the protein CASSTARQPTRETQYF.

This chain uses TRBV25-1 with TRBJ1-1, with D tentatively TRBD1 (6 bases). The germline V gene has CDR1 MGHDK and CDR2 SYGVNS. This CDR3 region has 17 residues. The V and J ends lost 3 bases and 2 bases respectively, with 19 bases between them. The CDR3 loop is CASSDLGRGSGNTEAFF. The CDR3 nucleotides are TGTGCCAGCAGTGATCTGGGCAGGGGATCGGGAAACACTGAAGCTTTCTTT. The full variable domain, completed using reference TRBV25-1 and TRBJ1-1, is EADIYQTPRYLVIGTGKKITLECSQTMGHDKMYWYQQDPGMELHLIHYSYGVNSTEKGDLSSESTVSRIRTEHFPLTLESARPSHTSQYLCASSDLGRGSGNTEAFFGQGTRLTVV.

The gene calls are TRBV20-1 and TRBJ2-7; D is perhaps TRBD1 (6 bases). The CDR3 runs to 14 residues. V was cut by 3 bases and J by 0 bases, with 12 bases left in between. Per germline, CDR1 DFQATT and CDR2 SNEGSKA (reference sequence). Here the CDR3 DNA reads TGCAGTGCTAGTCTGCAGGGGAACTCCTACGAGCAGTACTTC. Translation: CSASLQGNSYEQYF.